At least ten counts were recorded for the clone carrying this TCR beta chain. The data originate from a study of identical twins. TCRdb called the 5' RACE reads again in MiXCR, with one record for every CDR3 protein. In the table there are hundreds of thousands of distinct CDR3 sequences, about 20% of which are singletons. V lost 1 base to trimming and J lost 3 bases, with 10 bases between them. This CDR3 region has 14 residues. Germline V gives CDR1 SGHTA, CDR2 FQGNSA. These same records also appear under a second study, on T cells expressing NK-cell markers. That report adds: The TCR beta repertoires were obtained from sorted CD3+CD56+NKG2C+, CD3+CD56+NKG2C- and CD3+CD56-NKG2C+ T cells.

The receptor comes from a woman aged 18-35 years in good health. The gene calls are TRBV7-2 and TRBJ2-7; D is unresolved. The material sequenced was PBMCs. CDR3 bases: TGTGCCAGCAGCTTAGGCCCGAAAAACTACGAGCAGTACTTC. Amino acids: CASSLGPKNYEQYF.